A single sample gave rise to the 13 T cell receptor beta chains below, sequenced in a study of technical replicates of blood from a handful of donors. Here immunoSEQ multiplex PCR was the method, and the copy in TCRdb shows in-frame clones only, minus some. The data show 67,000 or so clones, roughly 92% seen once. Sequenced sample: T cells isolated from PBMCs. The receptors here all came from a human donor in good health.

Here the CDR3 DNA reads TGTGCCAGCAGCCGCGGGTTGGGGACTGAAGCTTTCTTT. Amino acids: CASSRGLGTEAFF. V gene TRBV2 combines with J gene TRBJ1-1; D uncertain. Trimming cost V 6 bases and J 5 bases, with 13 bases left between them. This CDR3 comprises 13 residues. Germline CDR1 reads SNHLY; CDR2 reads FYNNEI. The entire variable domain, with the rest obtained from reference TRBV2 and TRBJ1-1, is as follows: EPEVTQTPSHQVTQMGQEVILRCVPISNHLYFYWYRQILGQKVEFLVSFYNNEISEKSEIFDDQFSVERPDGSNFTLKIRSTKLEDSAMYFCASSRGLGTEAFFGQGTRLTVV.

The chain is built from TRBV6-5 and TRBJ2-7, with D unresolved. This CDR3 contains 14 residues. The germline CDR1 and CDR2 sequences are MNHEY and SVGAGI. Deletions cut 0 bases from V and 3 bases from J, with 9 bases between. CDR3 loop: CASSYSSASYEQYF. The CDR3 nucleotides read TGTGCCAGCAGTTACTCGTCAGCTAGCTACGAGCAGTACTTC.

This rearrangement joins TRBV19 to TRBJ1-4; 7 bases are a match to TRBD1. V was clipped by 5 bases and J by 8 bases; unmatched bases: 5. This CDR3 has 13 residues. Per germline, CDR1 LNHDA and CDR2 SQIVND (reference sequence). CDR3 in DNA: TGTGCCAGTAGTCTTACCAGGGGGGAAAAACTGTTTTTT. This codes for CASSLTRGEKLFF.

The chain links TRBV5-1 to TRBJ2-3; 9 nucleotides line up with TRBD2. In germline, CDR1 is SGHRS, CDR2 YFSETQ. The ends lost 4 bases at V and 2 bases at J; junction bases unmatched: 5. The CDR3 has 15 amino acids. The CDR3 loop reads CASSISGGYTDTQYF. The CDR3 coding sequence is TGCGCCAGCAGCATTAGCGGGGGCTACACAGATACGCAGTATTTT. Full variable domain (outside the CDR3, taken from reference TRBV5-1 and TRBJ2-3): KAGVTQTPRYLIKTRGQQVTLSCSPISGHRSVSWYQQTPGQGLQFLFEYFSETQRNKGNFPGRFSGRQFSNSRSEMNVSTLELGDSALYLCASSISGGYTDTQYFGPGTRLTVL.

This CDR3 is CASSYGDRATYEQYF. As DNA, the CDR3 is TGTGCCAGCAGCTACGGTGACAGGGCAACCTACGAGCAGTACTTC. The chain couples TRBV5-4 to TRBJ2-7; 7 bases map to TRBD1. The germline V gene encodes CDR1 SGHNT and CDR2 YYREEE (reference sequence). The CDR3 covers 15 residues. With 3 bases clipped from V and 2 bases from J, the junction kept 8 bases outside the gene matches.

The CDR3 reads CASSLAGVYEQYF. Here the CDR3 DNA reads TGTGCCAGCAGTCTAGCGGGAGTTTACGAGCAGTACTTC. The chain has TRBV5-4 and TRBJ2-7; 10 bases are a match to TRBD2. CDR1 is SGHNT and CDR2 is YYREEE in the germline V gene (reference sequence). J lost 4 bases, V lost 5 bases, and 3 bases had no gene match. The CDR3 has 13 residues.

The chain links TRBV4-1 to TRBJ2-7, with D unresolved. The CDR3 has 15 amino acids. From germline, CDR1 is MGHRA and CDR2 YSYEKL. V was pared by 4 bases and J by 2 bases, with 15 bases between. CDR3 in amino acids: CASSPSSGGAYEQYF. Here the CDR3 DNA reads TGCGCCAGCAGCCCATCCTCCGGTGGAGCCTACGAGCAGTACTTC.

This rearrangement joins TRBV4-1 to TRBJ2-3, with a weak D call TRBD2 (5 bases). This CDR3 has 17 amino acids. Germline V gene lookup returns CDR1 MGHRA and CDR2 YSYEKL. The V and J ends lost 0 bases and 5 bases respectively, with 18 bases between them. DNA for the CDR3: TGCGCCAGCAGCCAAGATTTCTTCCCGGACTCCCGAGATACGCAGTATTTT. Its protein is CASSQDFFPDSRDTQYF.

The chain has TRBV7-3 and TRBJ2-2; D gene uncertain. This CDR3 has 13 amino acids. V gave up 4 bases and J gave up 9 bases, with 12 bases separating them. Germline assignment: CDR1 SGHTA and CDR2 FQGTGA. The CDR3 reads CASSSALNRELFF. In nucleotides, the CDR3 is TGTGCCAGCAGCTCAGCGCTTAACAGGGAGCTGTTTTTT.

This clone was counted a few times. The chain couples TRBV7-2 to TRBJ1-2, with 7 bases identical to TRBD1. Germline CDR1 reads SGHTA; CDR2 reads FQGNSA. This CDR3 spans 11 amino acids. The ends lost 11 bases at V and 3 bases at J; junction bases unmatched: 3. The CDR3 here is CAHGTDYGYTF. In nucleotides, the CDR3 is TGTGCCCATGGGACAGACTATGGCTACACCTTC.

This clone occurred a few times. The chain combines TRBV13 with TRBJ1-1; D may be TRBD1 (6 bases). Trimming stripped 0 bases from V and 10 bases from J, with 9 bases between. The CDR3 contains 12 residues. Germline lookup yields CDR1 PRHDT and CDR2 FYEKMQ (reference sequence). The CDR3 DNA is TGTGCCAGCAGCTTAGGGGGACAAGGAGCTTTCTTT. This translates into CASSLGGQGAFF. The full variable domain, rest sourced from reference TRBV13 and TRBJ1-1, is AAGVIQSPRHLIKEKRETATLKCYPIPRHDTVYWYQQGPGQDPQFLISFYEKMQSDKGSIPDRFSAQQFSDYHSELNMSSLELGDSALYFCASSLGGQGAFFGQGTRLTVV.

This chain uses TRBV5-6 with TRBJ1-5; 8 bases map to TRBD1. There are 16 residues in the CDR3. The trim removed 1 base at V and 2 bases at J, leaving 5 bases unmatched. Germline V CDR1 and CDR2: SGHDT, YYEEEE. The CDR3 here is CASSLKQGAGNQPQHF. As DNA, the CDR3 is TGTGCCAGCAGCTTGAAGCAGGGGGCGGGCAATCAGCCCCAGCATTTT.

The CDR3 here is CARPGQGYTF. As DNA, the CDR3 is TGTGCCAGACCAGGGCAGGGCTACACCTTC. The rearrangement joins TRBV28 to TRBJ1-2, with D possibly being TRBD1 (5 bases). Germline V gene data show CDR1 as MDHEN and CDR2 as SYDVKM. The CDR3 covers 10 residues. Between the trimmed V and J ends, which lost 9 bases and 8 bases, there was a span of 10 bases.